A single T cell receptor beta chain is shown here with its context. Its target antigen remains unknown. No qualities accompany the bases; no much larger clone lies one base away. This entry is derived from a study of spatial heterogeneity in lung cancer (dated by TCRdb to about 2019). About the full investigation: Beta-chain transcripts were consistently detected in greater numbers than alpha-chain transcripts, which likely reflects a higher abundance of beta-chain transcripts. In the raw uncorrected reads, each unique combination of TCR and UMI appeared more than ten times on average. TCR alpha and beta repertoires were quantitatively compared across multiple tumor regions, matched nontumor lung and blood in non-small cell lung cancer. Nonsynonymous mutation counts, determined by whole-exome sequencing of tumor tissue, were related to TCR repertoire features. Both alpha and beta chains were TCR-sequenced in samples taken at surgery, namely 220 tumor regions, 61 to 65 matched nontumor lung samples and about 54 PBMC samples.

Study-wide findings and limitations: Ubiquitous expanded tumor TCRs were detected in blood more often at tumor resection than at routine follow-up. Additional single-cell paired TCR alpha and beta sequencing was considered necessary to confirm, at a functional level, the hypothesis that regional TCRs recognize regional mutations.

To prepare the library, 5' RACE was applied. Instrument used: NextSeq 500. In the TCR library protocol, a unique molecular identifier was attached to each TCR cDNA molecule so that PCR and sequencing errors could be corrected. Per the original workflow: Decombinator tools were used for TCR identification, UMI-based error correction and CDR3 extraction. TCRs above a frequency of 2 per 1,000, corresponding to the top 1% of the tumor frequency distribution, were defined as expanded. Renyi diversity was computed with the R vegan package after each repertoire had been subsampled 100 times to 5,000 TCRs. To build CDR3 similarity networks, amino acid triplet string-kernel similarity was used, and CDR3s were connected when their pairwise similarity was above 0.82. TCRdb ran its own pipeline on the public reads, namely fastp trimming at Q25 and MiXCR clone calling, and kept in-frame beta chains. Each CDR3 protein gets just one entry, which takes the most common genes and DNA from the rows behind it. The V and J calls reflect TCRdb's pipeline rather than the authors' work. Present in this sample are about 44,000 distinct CDR3 sequences, roughly 15% of which were seen just once. The ten largest account for around 56% of the sample.

Trimming costs V 8 bases and J 3 bases, and their ends lie 14 bases apart. As encoded in the germline V gene, CDR1 is MDHEN while CDR2 is SYDVKM. Inclusive of the bounding cysteine and phenylalanine, the CDR3 is 13 residues long. Of all the DNA, just the CDR3 is kept, 39 bases in frame from base 1. The sample's time point, from its label and the paper: sample taken at primary tumor resection. For TCR sequencing, whole RNA was extracted from tumor and nontumor lung tissue, or from cryopreserved PBMC samples, and no cell sorting was done. Samples were obtained from fewer than 80 patients with early-stage, untreated non-small cell lung cancer from the lung TRACERx cohort. Only patients with enough RNA available from two or more tumor regions were chosen for TCR sequencing.

Sequences were derived from PBMCs, sampled at surgery. The chain uses TRBV28 and TRBJ2-7; TRBD1 is perhaps the D gene, given 5 matching bases. The sequence was obtained from a male donor with early-stage non-small cell lung cancer. The CDR3 has the sequence CASLGAGRYEQYF. The DNA sequence is TGTGCCAGCTTAGGGGCAGGACGCTACGAGCAGTACTTC.